The 10 T cell receptor beta chains below come from one sample, sequenced in a study of blood T cells in healthy people across ages (dated by TCRdb to between 2015 and 2016). Library prep was done by 5' RACE. TCRdb records Illumina HiSeq 2500 as the sequencer. The second PCR ran for roughly 7 to 11 cycles and used a J-beta primer mix along with a sample-barcoded 5' primer. TCRdb reprocessing: public reads trimmed at Q25 with fastp, clones called with MiXCR, in-frame beta chains kept. Rows are combined by CDR3 protein, so each entry shows the most common genes and DNA. This sample has roughly 570,000 distinct CDR3 sequences in its table, and approximately 25% of those were observed once. The top ten constitute around a sixth of the sample. Specimen: blood. The receptors originated from an older woman in good health.

There are a few counts of this clonotype. The chain joins TRBV20-1 to TRBJ2-3, with 8 positions matching TRBD1. The CDR3 runs 14 residues. Unmatched junction bases numbered 5, after V lost 5 bases and J lost 1 base. CDR1 is DFQATT, CDR2 SNEGSKA, per germline (reference sequence). This chain's CDR3 is CSAPRTGRTDTQYF. CDR3 coding DNA: TGCAGTGCTCCCCGGACAGGGCGCACAGATACGCAGTATTTT.

The CDR3 protein is CASSLVMAGGMDQETQYF. DNA for the CDR3: TGTGCCAGCAGCTTAGTAATGGCAGGGGGAATGGACCAAGAGACCCAGTACTTC. The chain carries TRBV7-2 and TRBJ2-5; TRBD1 aligns across 7 bases. The CDR3 runs to 18 residues. Trimming removed 1 base from V and 0 bases from J; junction bases left unmatched: 11. Germline V gene data show CDR1 as SGHTA and CDR2 as FQGNSA.

This clonotype turned up a few times. The chain has TRBV7-9 and TRBJ2-5; D ambiguous. Trimming shortened V by 2 bases and J by 6 bases, and 10 bases separated the two germline ends. Germline V gives CDR1 SEHNR, CDR2 FQNEAQ (reference sequence). This CDR3 contains 13 residues. The CDR3, as DNA: TGTGCCAGCAGCTTACAAGGCAGGCAGACCCAGTACTTC. Protein: CASSLQGRQTQYF.

This clonotype was observed a handful of times. The chain uses TRBV6-1 and TRBJ2-2; D is perhaps TRBD2 (6 bases). V dropped 8 bases and J dropped 1 base, with 14 bases sitting between them. This CDR3 is 15 amino acids long. CDR1 MNHNS and CDR2 SASEGT come from the germline V gene. For the CDR3, the DNA is TGTGCCAGCGATAAAACGGGGGTGAACACCGGGGAGCTGTTTTTT. Amino acids: CASDKTGVNTGELFF.

This clonotype was seen a few times. The chain has TRBV20-1 and TRBJ1-2, with D unclear. The CDR3 runs to 10 residues. The germline V and J ends were trimmed by 5 bases and 6 bases, with 7 bases remaining between them. Germline CDR1 reads DFQATT; CDR2 reads SNEGSKA (reference sequence). CDR3 DNA: TGCAGTGCTCCCGGAAATGGCTACACCTTC. Protein: CSAPGNGYTF.

This clonotype was detected a few times. CDR3: CASSLLVSAGYGYTF. The CDR3 DNA reads TGCGCCAGCAGCTTGCTTGTTAGTGCCGGATATGGCTACACCTTC. The J gene is TRBJ1-2, the V gene TRBV5-1, with D unclear. V was trimmed by 1 base and J by 5 bases, leaving 15 bases between them. Germline V gives CDR1 SGHRS, CDR2 YFSETQ. The CDR3 sequence is 15 residues long.

V is TRBV7-6 and J is TRBJ1-3; D might be TRBD1 (6 bases). This CDR3 has 13 residues. In germline, CDR1 is SGHVS, CDR2 FNYEAQ. V was clipped by 6 bases and J by 10 bases, with 16 bases between them. This CDR3 reads CASRLDSFQTIYF. The DNA for the CDR3 is TGTGCCAGCAGATTGGACAGTTTCCAGACCATATATTTT.

The chain joins TRBV6-6 to TRBJ2-3; 7 positions match TRBD2. V was clipped by 4 bases and J by 10 bases; unmatched bases: 11. The CDR3 extends over 14 amino acids. Germline V gives CDR1 MNHNY, CDR2 SVGAGI (reference sequence). In nucleotides, the CDR3 is TGTGCCAGCAGTTTAACCGGGACTACCCTCTCGCAGTATTTT. It yields the protein CASSLTGTTLSQYF.

The V call is TRBV28, the J call TRBJ2-1; TRBD2 agrees at 12 bases. The DNA end is more similar to TRBJ2-7, so the J call may be wrong. The CDR3 totals 17 residues. CDR1 is MDHEN and CDR2 is SYDVKM in the germline V gene. CDR3 DNA sequence: TGTGCCAGCAGCACAAGACTAGCGGGAGTTGCCTCCTACGAGCAGTACTTC. It translates to CASSTRLAGVASYEQYF.

V usage is TRBV10-3 and J usage is TRBJ2-2, with D perhaps matching TRBD2 (5 bases). Per the germline V gene, CDR1 is ENHRY and CDR2 is SYGVKD. The length of the CDR3 is 15 residues. Trimming pared 8 bases from V and 4 bases from J, leaving 17 bases between. This CDR3 reads CAIGRSNAGTGELFF. The CDR3 coding sequence is TGTGCCATCGGCCGGAGTAACGCGGGCACCGGGGAGCTGTTTTTT.